The present T cell receptor beta chain was sequenced within a study of blood T cell repertoires in COVID-19. On the study more broadly: There were acute and convalescent COVID-19 samples, and they came from the United States, Italy and Spain. The cDNA or gDNA used as material had been derived from T cells, B-cell-depleted T cells, or PBMCs.

Original methodology: For nucleated cells, counts were estimated from reference gene primer amplification. This table comes from immunoSEQ multiplex PCR, and its TCRdb copy is limited to in-frame clones, with some not included. V, J and clone size were drawn from that table, and D and trimming were deduced from the DNA. The sample carries around 100,000 clones, roughly four fifths recorded once. This receptor was obtained from a man between 65 and 79 years old with active or convalescent COVID-19. The material sequenced was peripheral blood.

The CDR3 loop is CASSIGQILNTGELFF. CDR3 DNA: TGTGCCAGTAGTATAGGGCAGATCCTGAACACCGGGGAGCTGTTTTTT. This chain links TRBV19 with TRBJ2-2; D is unclear. V lost 1 base, J lost 1 base, and 10 bases lay in between. The germline CDR1 and CDR2 sequences are LNHDA and SQIVND (reference sequence). The CDR3 length is 16 residues. Full variable domain (outside the CDR3, taken from reference TRBV19 and TRBJ2-2): DGGITQSPKYLFRKEGQNVTLSCEQNLNHDAMYWYRQDPGQGLRLIYYSQIVNDFQKGDIAEGYSVSREKKESFPLTVTSAQKNPTAFYLCASSIGQILNTGELFFGEGSRLTVL.